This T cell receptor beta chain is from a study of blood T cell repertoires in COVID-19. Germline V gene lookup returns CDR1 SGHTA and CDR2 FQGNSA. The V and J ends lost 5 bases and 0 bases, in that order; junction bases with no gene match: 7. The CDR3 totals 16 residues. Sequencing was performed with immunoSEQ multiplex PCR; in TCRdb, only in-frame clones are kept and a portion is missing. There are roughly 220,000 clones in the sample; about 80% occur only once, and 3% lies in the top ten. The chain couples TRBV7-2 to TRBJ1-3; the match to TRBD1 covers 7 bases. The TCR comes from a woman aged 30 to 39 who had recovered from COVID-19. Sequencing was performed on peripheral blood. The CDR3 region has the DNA TGTGCCAGCAGCCGTGACAGGGCGAGCTCTGGAAACACCATATATTTT. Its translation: CASSRDRASSGNTIYF.